The sequence of this TCR beta chain was determined in a study of blood T cell repertoires in COVID-19. At the level of the study: COVID-19 samples from acute and convalescent phases originated in the United States, Italy and Spain.

Measured with immunoSEQ multiplex PCR; TCRdb has only the in-frame clones, and not every one. The data show tens of thousands of clones, with 88% seen just once and approximately 12% held by the top ten. Germline lookup yields CDR1 KGHSH and CDR2 LQKENI. V lost 4 bases and J lost 4; bases outside the gene matches: 9. The CDR3 covers 15 residues. Sequenced: peripheral blood. This TCR derives from a human donor with active COVID-19. The donor label of this sample is uncertain. The chain is built from TRBV18 and TRBJ2-7, with 8 bases identical to TRBD2. The chain's CDR3 is CASSLGPGGAYEQYF. In DNA, the CDR3 is TGTGCCAGCTCACTTGGACCCGGGGGGGCTTACGAGCAGTACTTC.